The 18 T cell receptor beta chains reported below all come from one sample, sequenced in a study of cytomegalovirus exposure and HLA in healthy donors. Primers for the PCR totalled 60 Vbeta and 13 Jbeta. Repertoires were generated with immunoSEQ multiplex PCR, while TCRdb's copy carries only in-frame clones and drops some. Altogether some 140,000 clones are present, 65% to 80% being singletons, with the ten largest covering about 6.8%. Specimen: PBMCs. The source of these receptors is a man aged 35-49 years in good health and CMV-seropositive.

This clone was seen only once. The chain joins TRBV11-2 to TRBJ2-1, with TRBD1 matching 7 bases. Germline V CDR1 and CDR2: SGHAT, FQNNGV. The CDR3 runs to 15 residues. Trimming removed 5 bases from V and 4 bases from J; junction bases left unmatched: 8. For the CDR3, the DNA is TGTGCCAGCAGCCCCCGGGACAGTACATACAATGAGCAGTTCTTC. This sequence encodes CASSPRDSTYNEQFF. Based on the CDR3 plus reference TRBV11-2 and TRBJ2-1, the full variable domain is EAGVAQSPRYKIIEKRQSVAFWCNPISGHATLYWYQQILGQGPKLLIQFQNNGVVDDSQLPKDRFSAERLKGVDSTLKIQPAKLEDSAVYLCASSPRDSTYNEQFFGPGTRLTVL.

This chain connects TRBV4-1 to TRBJ2-5; TRBD1 aligns across 7 bases. Germline CDR1 is MGHRA and CDR2 is YSYEKL. CDR3 length: 15 amino acids. Trimming removed 1 base from V and 5 bases from J; junction bases left unmatched: 7. The CDR3 nucleotides are TGCGCCAGCAGCCAAGCTGGGACAGAAGGGGAGACCCAGTACTTC. It specifies CASSQAGTEGETQYF.

As for this clone: Other DNA sequences in the same sample also yield this CDR3. The chain recombines TRBV12-2 with TRBJ1-1; TRBD1, the table's D call, lacks a check against the DNA. TRBV12-2 is a known pseudogene. The CDR3 spans 18 residues. This CDR3 reads CASRLAVTESGQGVEAFF. In DNA form, the CDR3 reads TGTGCAAGCCGCTTAGCGGTAACAGAGTCCGGCCAGGGCGTTGAAGCTTTCTTT.

This rearrangement joins TRBV2 to TRBJ1-1; D gene unclear. The germline V gene has CDR1 SNHLY and CDR2 FYNNEI. The CDR3 length is 14 residues. The V and J ends lost 7 bases and 1 base respectively, with 13 bases between them. CDR3 region: CASKADGKNTEAFF. CDR3 in DNA: TGTGCCAGCAAGGCGGACGGGAAGAACACTGAAGCTTTCTTT.

This clone was observed a handful of times. The rearrangement uses TRBV9 and TRBJ1-2, with D hard to call. In germline, CDR1 is SGDLS, CDR2 YYNGEE. The V gene lost 0 bases and the J gene lost 8 bases, with 14 bases spanning the gap. The CDR3 contains 14 residues. The CDR3 bases are TGTGCCAGCAGCGTAGCCGAGGAGGTCTCGGGCTACACCTTC. It translates to CASSVAEEVSGYTF. Complete variable domain (other parts from reference TRBV9 and TRBJ1-2): DSGVTQTPKHLITATGQRVTLRCSPRSGDLSVYWYQQSLDQGLQFLIQYYNGEERAKGNILERFSAQQFPDLHSELNLSSLELGDSALYFCASSVAEEVSGYTFGSGTRLTVV.

This clone was seen a single time. V is TRBV6-5 and J is TRBJ2-1; perhaps TRBD2 as D (6 bases). The V end lost 2 bases, the J end lost 6 bases, and 11 bases lay between the germline ends. Per the germline V gene, CDR1 is MNHEY and CDR2 is SVGAGI. This CDR3 has 14 amino acids. CDR3 region: CASSYGGIFNEQFF. CDR3 DNA: TGTGCCAGCAGTTACGGGGGGATCTTCAATGAGCAGTTCTTC.

This clone was recorded once. The chain recombines TRBV27 with TRBJ2-2; the D gene is possibly TRBD2 (6 bases). CDR1 is MNHEY and CDR2 is SMNVEV in the germline V gene (reference sequence). Trimming removed 5 bases at V and 6 bases at J, with 16 bases between. The CDR3 is made up of 15 amino acids. In DNA, the CDR3 is TGTGCCAGCAGTCTACGCGGGGCAGTCCCCGGGGAGCTGTTTTTT. Translation gives CASSLRGAVPGELFF.

V is TRBV11-2 and J is TRBJ1-4; 8 nucleotides line up with TRBD1. This CDR3 has 15 amino acids. Germline V lookup: CDR1 SGHAT, CDR2 FQNNGV. Trimming at V came to 3 bases and at J to 8 bases, leaving 8 bases not matched to a gene. DNA for the CDR3: TGTGCCAGCAGCTTGGTGGGGACAGGTGGGGAAAAACTGTTTTTT. Translating gives CASSLVGTGGEKLFF.

The rearrangement uses TRBV13 and TRBJ2-7; D may be TRBD2 (6 bases). CDR1 and CDR2 (germline): PRHDT, FYEKMQ (reference sequence). Trimming took 3 bases from V and 4 from J, leaving 16 bases between them. The CDR3 consists of 15 residues. The CDR3: CASSFLGGKGYEQYF. As DNA, the CDR3 is TGTGCCAGCAGCTTCTTAGGCGGGAAGGGATACGAGCAGTACTTC.

In this sample, this clone turned up a few times. The rearrangement uses TRBV29-1 and TRBJ2-2; no clear D gene. Germline values: CDR1 SQVTM, CDR2 ANQGSEA. CDR3 size: 11 residues. V was clipped by 2 bases and J by 7 bases, with 5 bases between them. The CDR3, as DNA: TGCAGCGTTGAATCGGTCGGGGAGCTGTTTTTT. This encodes CSVESVGELFF.

This chain uses TRBV28 with TRBJ2-7, with 8 bases lining up with TRBD1. The CDR3 is 15 amino acids. With V trimmed by 4 bases and J by 6 bases, 11 bases remained unmatched. Germline lookup yields CDR1 MDHEN and CDR2 SYDVKM. The CDR3 spells CASSSMTGDRREQYF. CDR3 nucleotides: TGTGCCAGCAGTTCCATGACAGGGGATCGGCGCGAGCAGTACTTC.

V usage is TRBV7-8 and J usage is TRBJ2-3, with 9 nucleotides matching TRBD2. Unmatched junction bases numbered 13, after V lost 7 bases and J lost 5 bases. The CDR3 loop spans 16 amino acids. Per germline, CDR1 SGHVS and CDR2 FQNEAQ. The CDR3 loop is CASKVAGAPGGDTQYF. The CDR3 nucleotides read TGTGCCAGCAAAGTAGCGGGAGCCCCGGGAGGAGATACGCAGTATTTT.

The chain joins TRBV2 to TRBJ1-5; D not resolved. Trimming cost V 3 bases and J 5 bases, with 11 bases left between them. CDR1 is SNHLY, CDR2 FYNNEI, per germline. CDR3 length equals 14 residues. The CDR3 here is CASSDRGADQPQHF. In DNA form, the CDR3 reads TGTGCCAGCAGTGACAGAGGTGCCGATCAGCCCCAGCATTTT.

This rearrangement joins TRBV5-5 to TRBJ1-5, with 7 bases lining up with TRBD1. V shed 4 bases and J 1 base; nucleotides not matched to a gene: 8. Looked up from germline, CDR1 is SGHKS and CDR2 is YYEKEE (reference sequence). The CDR3 is made up of 16 amino acids. The DNA for the CDR3 is TGTGCCAGCAGCCCACGGGACAGCGCCAGCAATCAGCCCCAGCATTTT. Its translation is CASSPRDSASNQPQHF.

The V call is TRBV7-6, the J call TRBJ1-1; maybe TRBD1 (6 bases). Trimming shortened V by 2 bases and J by 11 bases, and 15 bases separated the two germline ends. This CDR3 has 13 amino acids. Germline loops: CDR1 SGHVS, CDR2 FNYEAQ. CDR3 amino acids: CASSLTRGNDAFF. The CDR3 region has the DNA TGTGCCAGCAGCTTAACCAGGGGAAATGACGCTTTCTTT. The full variable domain, with the rest looked up from reference TRBV7-6 and TRBJ1-1, is GAGVSQSPRYKVTKRGQDVALRCDPISGHVSLYWYRQALGQGPEFLTYFNYEAQQDKSGLPNDRFSAERPEGSISTLTIQRTEQRDSAMYRCASSLTRGNDAFFGQGTRLTVV.

The chain uses TRBV28 and TRBJ1-5; D possibly corresponds to TRBD1 (6 bases). Germline V gene data show CDR1 as MDHEN and CDR2 as SYDVKM. The V end was cut by 5 bases, the J end by 3 bases, with 17 bases between. The length of the CDR3 is 16 residues. The CDR3 region has the DNA TGTGCCAGCAGTCCCCAATTAGGGACAAACAATCAGCCCCAGCATTTT. Its translation is CASSPQLGTNNQPQHF.

The CDR3 spells CASSSPGVGYTF. As DNA, the CDR3 is TGTGCCAGCAGCTCACCAGGGGTAGGCTACACCTTC. The chain combines TRBV5-6 with TRBJ1-2, with D perhaps TRBD1 (6 bases). Germline V gives CDR1 SGHDT, CDR2 YYEEEE. The CDR3 spans 12 residues. The V end was cut by 3 bases, the J end by 8 bases, with 11 bases between.

The chain uses TRBV25-1 and TRBJ1-5; 9 bases map to TRBD1. Per germline, CDR1 MGHDK and CDR2 SYGVNS. This CDR3 region has 16 residues. The ends lost 7 bases at V and 7 bases at J; junction bases unmatched: 14. This CDR3 is CASKLQGAREGQPQHF. The CDR3 nucleotides are TGTGCCAGCAAATTACAGGGGGCTCGCGAGGGGCAGCCCCAGCATTTT. The variable domain in full, with the rest retrieved from reference TRBV25-1 and TRBJ1-5, is EADIYQTPRYLVIGTGKKITLECSQTMGHDKMYWYQQDPGMELHLIHYSYGVNSTEKGDLSSESTVSRIRTEHFPLTLESARPSHTSQYLCASKLQGAREGQPQHFGDGTRLSIL.